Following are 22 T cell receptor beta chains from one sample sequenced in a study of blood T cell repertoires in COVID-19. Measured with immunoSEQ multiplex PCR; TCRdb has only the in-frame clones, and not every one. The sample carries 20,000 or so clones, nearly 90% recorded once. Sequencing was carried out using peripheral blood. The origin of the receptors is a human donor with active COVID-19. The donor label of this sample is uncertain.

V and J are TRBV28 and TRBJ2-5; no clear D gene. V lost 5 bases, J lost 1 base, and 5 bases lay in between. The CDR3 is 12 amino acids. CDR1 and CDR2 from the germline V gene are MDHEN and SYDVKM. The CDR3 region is CASSAFQETQYF. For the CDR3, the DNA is TGTGCCAGCAGTGCGTTCCAAGAGACCCAGTACTTC.

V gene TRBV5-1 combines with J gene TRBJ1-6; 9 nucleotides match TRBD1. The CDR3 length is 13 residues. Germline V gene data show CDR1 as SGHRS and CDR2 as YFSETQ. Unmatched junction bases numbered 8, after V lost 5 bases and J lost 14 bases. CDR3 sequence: CASSSTGGKTLHF. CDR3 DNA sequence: TGCGCCAGCAGTTCAACAGGGGGCAAGACCCTCCACTTT.

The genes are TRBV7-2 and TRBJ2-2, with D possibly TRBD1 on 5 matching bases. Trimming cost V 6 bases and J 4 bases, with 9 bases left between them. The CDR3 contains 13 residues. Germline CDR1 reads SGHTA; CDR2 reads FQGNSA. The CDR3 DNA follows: TGTGCCAGCAGTCCTAGGGGCACCGGGGAGCTGTTTTTT. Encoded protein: CASSPRGTGELFF.

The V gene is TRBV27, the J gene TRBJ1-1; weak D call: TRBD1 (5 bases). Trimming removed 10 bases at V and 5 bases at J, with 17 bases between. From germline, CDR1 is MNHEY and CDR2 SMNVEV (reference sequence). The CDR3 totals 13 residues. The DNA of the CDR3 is TGTGCCACCAGACGGGGGATAGGGACTGAAGCTTTCTTT. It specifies CATRRGIGTEAFF.

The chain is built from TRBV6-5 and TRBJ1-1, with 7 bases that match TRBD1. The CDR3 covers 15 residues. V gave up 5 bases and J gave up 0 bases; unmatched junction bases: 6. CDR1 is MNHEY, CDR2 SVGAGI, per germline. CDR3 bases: TGTGCCAGCAGTAACAGGGGAATCATGAACACTGAAGCTTTCTTT. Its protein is CASSNRGIMNTEAFF.

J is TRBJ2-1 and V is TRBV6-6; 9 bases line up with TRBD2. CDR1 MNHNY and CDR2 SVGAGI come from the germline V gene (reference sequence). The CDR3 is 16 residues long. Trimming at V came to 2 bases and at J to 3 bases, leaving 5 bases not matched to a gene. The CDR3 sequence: CASSYAASGNYNEQFF. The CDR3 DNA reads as TGTGCCAGCAGTTACGCGGCTAGCGGGAACTACAATGAGCAGTTCTTC.

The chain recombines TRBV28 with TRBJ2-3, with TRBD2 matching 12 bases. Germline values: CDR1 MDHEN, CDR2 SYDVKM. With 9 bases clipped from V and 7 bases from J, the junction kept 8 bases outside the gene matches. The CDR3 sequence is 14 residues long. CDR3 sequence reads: CASTTSGGSNTQYF. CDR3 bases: TGTGCCAGTACGACTAGCGGGGGATCGAATACGCAGTATTTT.

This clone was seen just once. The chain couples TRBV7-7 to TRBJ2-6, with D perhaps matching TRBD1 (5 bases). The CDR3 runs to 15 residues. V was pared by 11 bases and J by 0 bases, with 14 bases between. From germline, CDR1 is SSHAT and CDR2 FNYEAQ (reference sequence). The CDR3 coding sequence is TGTGCCTTAGGGGCAGCGTTCTCTGGGGCCAACGTCCTGACTTTC. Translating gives CALGAAFSGANVLTF.

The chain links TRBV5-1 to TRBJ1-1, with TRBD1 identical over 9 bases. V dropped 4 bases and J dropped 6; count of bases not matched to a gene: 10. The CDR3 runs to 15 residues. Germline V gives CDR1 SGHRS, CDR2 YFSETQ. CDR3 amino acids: CASSARTGAMSEAFF. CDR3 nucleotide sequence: TGCGCCAGCAGCGCACGGACAGGGGCGATGTCTGAAGCTTTCTTT.

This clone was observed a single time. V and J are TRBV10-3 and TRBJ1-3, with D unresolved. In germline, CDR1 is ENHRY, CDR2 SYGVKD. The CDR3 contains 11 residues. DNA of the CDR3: TGTGCTTCAGGTGCTGGAAACACCATATATTTT. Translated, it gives CASGAGNTIYF.

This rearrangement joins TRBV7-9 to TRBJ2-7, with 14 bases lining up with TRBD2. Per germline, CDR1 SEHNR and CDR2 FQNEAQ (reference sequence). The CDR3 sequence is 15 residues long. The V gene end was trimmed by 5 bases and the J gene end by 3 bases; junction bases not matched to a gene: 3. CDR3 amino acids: CASSPGTSGSYEQYF. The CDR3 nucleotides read TGTGCCAGCAGCCCCGGGACTAGCGGGAGCTACGAGCAGTACTTC.

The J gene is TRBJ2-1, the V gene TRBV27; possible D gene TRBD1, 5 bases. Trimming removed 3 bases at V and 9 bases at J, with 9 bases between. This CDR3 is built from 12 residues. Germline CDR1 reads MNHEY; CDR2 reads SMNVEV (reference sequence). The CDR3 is CASSLGLGEQFF. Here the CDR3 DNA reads TGTGCCAGCAGTTTGGGGCTTGGTGAGCAGTTCTTC.

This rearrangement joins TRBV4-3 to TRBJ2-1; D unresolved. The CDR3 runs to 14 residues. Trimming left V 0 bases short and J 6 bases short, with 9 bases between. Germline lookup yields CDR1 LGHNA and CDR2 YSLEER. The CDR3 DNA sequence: TGCGCCAGCAGCCAAGATTTGCGTTTCAATGAGCAGTTCTTC. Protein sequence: CASSQDLRFNEQFF.

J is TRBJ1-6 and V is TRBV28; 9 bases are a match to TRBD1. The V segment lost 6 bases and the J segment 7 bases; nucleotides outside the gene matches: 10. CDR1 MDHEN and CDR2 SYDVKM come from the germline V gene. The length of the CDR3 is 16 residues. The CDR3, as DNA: TGTGCCAGCAGACTCCCGGGACAGGGATTAAATTCACCCCTCCACTTT. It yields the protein CASRLPGQGLNSPLHF.

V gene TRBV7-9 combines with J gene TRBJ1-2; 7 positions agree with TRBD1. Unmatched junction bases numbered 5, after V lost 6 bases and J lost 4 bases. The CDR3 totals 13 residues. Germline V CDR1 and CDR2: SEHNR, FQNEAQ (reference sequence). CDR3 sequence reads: CASRRDSLYGYTF. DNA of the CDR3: TGTGCCAGCAGGCGGGACAGTCTCTATGGCTACACCTTC.

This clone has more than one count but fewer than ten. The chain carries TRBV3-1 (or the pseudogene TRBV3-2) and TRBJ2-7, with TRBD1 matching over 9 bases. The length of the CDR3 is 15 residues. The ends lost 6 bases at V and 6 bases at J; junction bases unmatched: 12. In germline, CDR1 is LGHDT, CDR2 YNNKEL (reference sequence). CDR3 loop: CASRYSGTGRREQYF. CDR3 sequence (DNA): TGTGCCAGCAGGTACTCCGGGACAGGGCGTCGCGAGCAGTACTTC.

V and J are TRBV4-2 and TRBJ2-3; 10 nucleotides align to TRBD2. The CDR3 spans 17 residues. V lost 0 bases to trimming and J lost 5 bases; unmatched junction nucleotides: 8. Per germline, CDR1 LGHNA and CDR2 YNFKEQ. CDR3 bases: TGTGCCAGCAGCCAAGAGAGAGTTCTAGCGGGAGAAGATACGCAGTATTTT. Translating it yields CASSQERVLAGEDTQYF.

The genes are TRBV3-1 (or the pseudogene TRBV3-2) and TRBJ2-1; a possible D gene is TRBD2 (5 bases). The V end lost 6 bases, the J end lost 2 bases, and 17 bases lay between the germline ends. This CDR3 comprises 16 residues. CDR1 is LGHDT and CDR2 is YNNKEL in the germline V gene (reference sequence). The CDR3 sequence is CASRSSGLIPYNEQFF. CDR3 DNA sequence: TGTGCCAGCAGGTCCTCAGGACTTATTCCCTACAATGAGCAGTTCTTC.

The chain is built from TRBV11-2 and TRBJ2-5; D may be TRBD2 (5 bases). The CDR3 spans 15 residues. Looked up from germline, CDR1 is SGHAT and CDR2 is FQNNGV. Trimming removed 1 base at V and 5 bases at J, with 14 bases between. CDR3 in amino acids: CASSLGTGSVETQYF. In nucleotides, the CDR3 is TGTGCCAGCAGCTTAGGTACGGGGAGCGTGGAGACCCAGTACTTC.

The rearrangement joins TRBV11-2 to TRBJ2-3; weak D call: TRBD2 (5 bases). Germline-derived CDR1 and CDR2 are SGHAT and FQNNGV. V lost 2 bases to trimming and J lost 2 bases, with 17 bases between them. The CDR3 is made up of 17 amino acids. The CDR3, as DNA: TGTGCCAGCAGCTTAATAGGAGGACGCGCTATCACAGATACGCAGTATTTT. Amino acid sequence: CASSLIGGRAITDTQYF.

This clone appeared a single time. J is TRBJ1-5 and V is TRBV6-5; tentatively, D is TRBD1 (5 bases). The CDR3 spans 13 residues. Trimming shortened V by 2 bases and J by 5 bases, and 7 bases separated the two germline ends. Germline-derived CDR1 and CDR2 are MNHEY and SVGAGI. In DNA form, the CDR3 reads TGTGCCAGCAGTTACGGGGCGGATCAGCCCCAGCATTTT. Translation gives CASSYGADQPQHF.

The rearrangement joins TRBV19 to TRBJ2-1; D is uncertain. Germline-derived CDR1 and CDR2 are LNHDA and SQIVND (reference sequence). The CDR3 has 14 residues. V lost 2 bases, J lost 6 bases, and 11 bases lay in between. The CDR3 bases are TGTGCCAGTAGTATAACCCCCCCGGGCAATGAGCAGTTCTTC. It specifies CASSITPPGNEQFF.